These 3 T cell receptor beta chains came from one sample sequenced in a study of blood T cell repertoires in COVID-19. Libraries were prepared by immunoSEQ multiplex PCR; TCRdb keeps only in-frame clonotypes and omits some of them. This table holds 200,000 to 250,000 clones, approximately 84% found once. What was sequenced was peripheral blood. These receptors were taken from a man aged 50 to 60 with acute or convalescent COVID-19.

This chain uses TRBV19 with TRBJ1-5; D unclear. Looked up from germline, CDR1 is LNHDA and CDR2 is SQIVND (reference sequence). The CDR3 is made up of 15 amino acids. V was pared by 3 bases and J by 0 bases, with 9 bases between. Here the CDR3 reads CASSMYRDSNQPQHF. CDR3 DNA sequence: TGTGCCAGTAGTATGTACCGAGATAGCAATCAGCCCCAGCATTTT.

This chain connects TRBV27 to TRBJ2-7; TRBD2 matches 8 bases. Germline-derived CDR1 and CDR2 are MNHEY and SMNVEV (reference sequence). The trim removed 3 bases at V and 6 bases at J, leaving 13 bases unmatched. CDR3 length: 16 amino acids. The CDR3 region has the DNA TGTGCCAGCAGTTTCTCTCAGACGGGGGGGCGGAGCGAGCAGTACTTC. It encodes CASSFSQTGGRSEQYF.

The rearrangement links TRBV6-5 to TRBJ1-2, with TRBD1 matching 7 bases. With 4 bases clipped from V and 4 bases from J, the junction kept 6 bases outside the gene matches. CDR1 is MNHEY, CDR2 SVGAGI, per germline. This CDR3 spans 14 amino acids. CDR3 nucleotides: TGTGCCAGCAGTTCCACGACAGGGTCCTATGGCTACACCTTC. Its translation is CASSSTTGSYGYTF.